This T cell receptor beta chain was profiled in a study of blood T cell repertoires in COVID-19. For the study at large: The samples span acute and convalescent COVID-19 from the United States, Italy and Spain.

Trimming stripped 4 bases from V and 3 bases from J, with 15 bases between. The V gene's germline CDR1 is SGHRS and CDR2 YFSETQ. CDR3 length equals 15 residues. The data were produced by immunoSEQ multiplex PCR, yet TCRdb's version contains in-frame clones alone and is incomplete. The table has about 170,000 clones, 70% to 85% seen once. Cohort 3 recovered donors had two negative PCRs, clearance, or symptom resolution. The receptor comes from a man aged 50-59 years who had recovered from COVID-19. Sequencing was performed on PBMCs or T cells enriched from blood (not recorded which). The chain carries TRBV5-1 and TRBJ2-3; TRBD2 is a possible D gene (5 bases). This CDR3 reads CASSLLSSGTDTQYF. DNA for the CDR3: TGCGCCAGCAGCCTACTCTCTTCGGGAACAGATACGCAGTATTTT.